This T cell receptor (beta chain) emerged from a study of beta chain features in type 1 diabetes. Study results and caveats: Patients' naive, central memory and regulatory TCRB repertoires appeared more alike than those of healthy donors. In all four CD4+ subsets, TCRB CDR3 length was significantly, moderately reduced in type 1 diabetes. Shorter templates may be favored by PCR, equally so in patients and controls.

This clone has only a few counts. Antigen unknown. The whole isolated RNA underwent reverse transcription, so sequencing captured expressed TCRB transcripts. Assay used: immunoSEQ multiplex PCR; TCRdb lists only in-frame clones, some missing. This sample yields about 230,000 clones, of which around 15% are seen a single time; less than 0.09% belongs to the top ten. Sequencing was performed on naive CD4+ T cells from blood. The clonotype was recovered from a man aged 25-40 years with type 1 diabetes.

This CDR3 reads CASRSGTGTDTQYF. DNA of the CDR3: TGTGCCAGCAGGTCCGGGACAGGCACAGATACGCAGTATTTT. V and J are TRBV28 and TRBJ2-3; 7 positions match TRBD1. Germline V gene data show CDR1 as MDHEN and CDR2 as SYDVKM. With V trimmed by 6 bases and J by 1 base, 4 bases remained unmatched. The CDR3 contains 14 residues. Full variable domain (missing parts from reference TRBV28 and TRBJ2-3): DVKVTQSSRYLVKRTGEKVFLECVQDMDHENMFWYRQDPGLGLRLIYFSYDVKMKEKGDIPEGYSVSREKKERFSLILESASTNQTSMYLCASRSGTGTDTQYFGPGTRLTVL.